The 13 T cell receptor beta chains reported below all come from one sample, sequenced in a study of T cells in Graves' hyperthyroidism and ophthalmopathy. Amplified regions were TCR beta CDR3 sequences from RNA transcripts. The primer set for the first-round RT-PCR of the TCR CDR3 was HTBI. TCRdb re-called the multiplex PCR reads through MiXCR, storing one row per CDR3 protein. The data contain about 96,000 distinct CDR3 sequences, around 50% of them singletons. Sequencing input: blood. These receptors all come from a woman aged 40 to 50 with Graves' hyperthyroidism.

On this clonotype: A much larger clone lies one base from this, so it may be a read error. The chain joins TRBV5-1 to TRBJ2-7; TRBD1 agrees at 7 bases. CDR3 size: 13 residues. CDR1 SGHRS and CDR2 YFSETQ come from the germline V gene. In DNA form, the CDR3 reads TGCGCCAGCAGCAGGGACAGAACCTACGAGCAGCACTTC. Its protein is CASSRDRTYEQHF.

The table lists this clonotype with many counts. This chain connects TRBV2 to TRBJ1-3; D is possibly TRBD1 (6 bases). From germline, CDR1 is SNHLY and CDR2 FYNNEI. Trimming removed 7 bases at V and 0 bases at J, with 13 bases between. The CDR3 spans 15 residues. Written as DNA, the CDR3 is TGTGCCAGCAAAAGGACAGAAGACTCTGGAAACACCATATATTTT. It encodes CASKRTEDSGNTIYF.

CDR3 amino acids: CASSLVVRTGGANVLTF. In DNA, the CDR3 is TGTGCCAGCAGCTTAGTCGTGCGGACAGGGGGGGCCAACGTCCTGACTTTC. This chain connects TRBV13 to TRBJ2-6, with 8 bases identical to TRBD1. Germline trimming cut 1 base from V and 4 bases from J; bases unmatched to any gene: 6. The CDR3 is made up of 17 amino acids. The germline V gene has CDR1 PRHDT and CDR2 FYEKMQ (reference sequence).

This clonotype came up many times. This sequence joins TRBV7-3 and TRBJ1-6, with a weak D call TRBD1 (5 bases). V was pared by 4 bases and J by 10 bases, with 14 bases between. CDR3 length equals 14 residues. CDR1 SGHTA and CDR2 FQGTGA come from the germline V gene. CDR3 sequence (DNA): TGTGCCAGCAGCTCCCTAGGTCCAGGGTCACCCCTCCACTTT. This translates into CASSSLGPGSPLHF. The variable domain in full, with the rest retrieved from reference TRBV7-3 and TRBJ1-6, is GAGVSQTPSNKVTEKGKYVELRCDPISGHTALYWYRQSLGQGPEFLIYFQGTGAADDSGLPNDRFFAVRPEGSVSTLKIQRTERGDSAVYLCASSSLGPGSPLHFGNGTRLTVT.

Regarding this clonotype: A much bigger clone sits one base away, suggesting this may be a read error. The V call is TRBV20-1, the J call TRBJ2-7; no definite D call. The end of the DNA fits TRBJ2-1 better, so the J call may be wrong. Germline CDR1 reads DFQATT; CDR2 reads SNEGSKA (reference sequence). The CDR3 is 15 residues long. CDR3 bases: TGCAGTGCTAGAGGCACGGGCATAGTGAAATACGAGCAGTTCTTC. Protein product: CSARGTGIVKYEQFF.

This clonotype has ten or more counts. One end of the junction does not line up with germline, which may come from a read error. The rearrangement uses TRBV10-3 and TRBJ2-3, with 9 bases lining up with TRBD2. The CDR3 loop spans 15 amino acids. The germline V gene has CDR1 ENHRY and CDR2 SYGVKD. The CDR3: CAISESGTSKDTQYF. Written as DNA, the CDR3 is TGTGCCATCAGTGAGTCAGGGACTAGCAAAGATACGCAGTATTTT.

This clonotype was detected many times. The chain couples TRBV29-1 to TRBJ2-3, with 7 bases fitting TRBD1. CDR1 is SQVTM and CDR2 is ANQGSEA in the germline V gene. This CDR3 spans 14 amino acids. Trimming took 0 bases from V and 4 from J; bases not matched to a gene: 4. CDR3: CSVEEQTGPDTQYF. CDR3 nucleotide sequence: TGCAGCGTTGAAGAACAGACAGGGCCAGATACGCAGTATTTT.

This chain joins TRBV2 and TRBJ1-2, with 9 bases that match TRBD1. CDR1 is SNHLY, CDR2 FYNNEI, per germline. CDR3 length: 14 amino acids. Losses at the gene ends were 6 bases for V and 4 bases for J; bases not matched to a gene: 6. This CDR3 reads CASRAGTGLYGYTF. The CDR3 DNA is TGTGCCAGCAGAGCCGGGACAGGGCTCTATGGCTACACCTTC.

This clonotype was recorded at least ten times. The J gene is TRBJ1-2, the V gene TRBV10-3; 8 nucleotides agree with TRBD1. The junction had 3 bases not matched to a gene; V was cut back by 3 bases and J by 0 bases. CDR1 ENHRY and CDR2 SYGVKD come from the germline V gene. CDR3 size: 15 residues. The CDR3 sequence is CAISETGGANYGYTF. DNA of the CDR3: TGTGCCATCAGTGAAACAGGGGGAGCTAACTATGGCTACACCTTC.

The chain joins TRBV10-3 to TRBJ1-3; 9 bases agree with TRBD1. Germline V gene sequence: CDR1 ENHRY, CDR2 SYGVKD. CDR3 length: 13 amino acids. V shed 9 bases, J shed 4 bases, and the junction held 4 bases outside the gene matches. CDR3 region: CAIQTGGGNTIYF. The CDR3 DNA reads TGTGCCATTCAAACAGGGGGCGGAAACACCATATATTTT.

This clonotype was observed a few times. This could be a read error, since a much larger clone is one nucleotide away. Given the absence of the conserved phenylalanine or tryptophan at the CDR3 end, a read error is likely. The genes are TRBV20-1 and TRBJ1-1; the D is unclear. The CDR3 spans 11 residues. Looked up from germline, CDR1 is DFQATT and CDR2 is SNEGSKA (reference sequence). Trimming pared 3 bases from V and 4 bases from J, leaving 6 bases between. CDR3: CSASAGTEAFL. CDR3 DNA: TGCAGTGCTAGTGCGGGCACTGAAGCTTTCCTT.

This chain links TRBV7-9 with TRBJ2-7; 10 bases fit TRBD2. The J segment lost 2 bases and the V segment lost 5 bases, leaving 9 bases of the junction unmatched. The CDR3 loop spans 16 amino acids. Per the germline V gene, CDR1 is SEHNR and CDR2 is FQNEAQ (reference sequence). Written as DNA, the CDR3 is TGTGCCAGCAGCAGAACGGGACTAGCGCCTACCTACGAGCAGTACTTC. Encoded protein: CASSRTGLAPTYEQYF.

This clonotype has a count of ten or more. The J gene is TRBJ2-7, the V gene TRBV20-1, with 8 bases that match TRBD2. The CDR3 sequence is 15 residues long. Trimming cost V 4 bases and J 5 bases; bases outside gene matches: 13. Germline V gene data show CDR1 as DFQATT and CDR2 as SNEGSKA (reference sequence). The CDR3 sequence is CSAIPVEREFHEQYF. In DNA, the CDR3 is TGCAGTGCTATTCCTGTGGAGCGGGAGTTCCACGAGCAGTACTTC.